This is a list of T cell receptor beta chains from one sample in a study of blood T cell repertoires in COVID-19. The protocol was immunoSEQ multiplex PCR, while the TCRdb copy is restricted to in-frame clones and leaves out a portion. Among around 110,000 clones listed, about three quarters were seen once. Specimen: peripheral blood. These receptors came from an elderly man with COVID-19, enrolled during active disease. Each CDR3 is given with its conserved first and last residue. Each record gives: V gene, D gene, clone size, J gene, CDR3 protein, CDR3 DNA. A D gene is named only where the DNA matches it firmly. Some rows have no size entry. The others give once, few or many, or a class for an expanded clone.

V: TRBV24-1; D: NA; size: few; J: TRBJ2-5; CDR3: CATSPTGTTPETQYF; DNA: TGTGCCACCAGTCCTACCGGGACAACCCCGGAGACCCAGTACTTC
V: TRBV5-6; D: NA; size: NA; J: TRBJ1-4; CDR3: CASSEDSYEKLFF; DNA: TGTGCCAGCAGCGAGGACAGTTATGAAAAACTGTTTTTT
V: TRBV21-1; D: NA; size: NA; J: TRBJ2-1; CDR3: CASSKVWGSGRKCKEQFF; DNA: TGTGCCAGCAGCAAAGTTTGGGGTAGCGGGAGAAAGTGTAAAGAGCAGTTCTTC
V: TRBV7-8; D: NA; size: NA; J: TRBJ2-5; CDR3: CASSAEAFQETQYF; DNA: TGTGCCAGCAGCGCCGAGGCTTTTCAAGAGACCCAGTACTTC
V: TRBV9; D: NA; size: once; J: TRBJ2-7; CDR3: CASSVGSSSYEQYF; DNA: TGTGCCAGCAGCGTAGGATCTAGCAGCTACGAGCAGTACTTC
V: TRBV9; D: TRBD1; size: NA; J: TRBJ2-6; CDR3: CASSGRGRGANVLTF; DNA: TGTGCCAGCAGCGGCAGGGGGCGTGGGGCCAACGTCCTGACTTTC
V: TRBV6-5; D: NA; size: NA; J: TRBJ2-5; CDR3: CASSQGGQETQYF; DNA: TGTGCCAGCAGTCAGGGGGGCCAAGAGACCCAGTACTTC
V: TRBV2; D: NA; size: few; J: TRBJ1-2; CDR3: CASSEAEGTYGYTF; DNA: TGTGCCAGCAGTGAAGCAGAGGGCACCTATGGCTACACCTTC
V: TRBV6-5; D: NA; size: NA; J: TRBJ2-1; CDR3: CASSSDWRGNNEQFF; DNA: TGTGCCAGCAGTAGTGACTGGCGGGGAAACAATGAGCAGTTCTTC
V: TRBV4-1; D: NA; size: NA; J: TRBJ2-7; CDR3: CASSHVGYEQYF; DNA: TGCGCCAGCAGCCACGTCGGCTACGAGCAGTACTTC
V: TRBV5-6; D: NA; size: once; J: TRBJ1-3; CDR3: CASSLGWGGGNTIYF; DNA: TGTGCCAGCAGCTTGGGTTGGGGAGGTGGAAACACCATATATTTT
V: TRBV12-3/TRBV12-4; D: NA; size: NA; J: TRBJ2-2; CDR3: CASSSTGELFF; DNA: TGTGCCAGCAGTTCAACCGGGGAGCTGTTTTTT
V: TRBV15; D: NA; size: NA; J: TRBJ2-7; CDR3: CATSRDKAGAYEQYF; DNA: TGTGCCACCAGCAGAGATAAGGCAGGGGCCTACGAGCAGTACTTC
V: TRBV6-2/TRBV6-3; D: NA; size: NA; J: TRBJ1-1; CDR3: CASSLAGHMNTEAFF; DNA: TGTGCCAGCAGTTTAGCCGGACACATGAACACTGAAGCTTTCTTT
V: TRBV2; D: NA; size: NA; J: TRBJ1-4; CDR3: CASSDSRQVVEKLFF; DNA: TGTGCCAGCAGTGATTCGAGACAGGTAGTTGAAAAACTGTTTTTT
V: TRBV6-5; D: TRBD1; size: NA; J: TRBJ1-1; CDR3: CATRTGGKREAFF; DNA: TGTGCCACCAGGACAGGGGGAAAAAGGGAAGCTTTCTTT
V: TRBV7-2; D: TRBD1; size: NA; J: TRBJ1-1; CDR3: CASSFTGGNTEAFF; DNA: TGTGCCAGCAGCTTCACAGGGGGGAACACTGAAGCTTTCTTT
V: TRBV28; D: NA; size: NA; J: TRBJ1-1; CDR3: CASSQGGGGGNTEAFF; DNA: TGTGCCAGCAGTCAAGGGGGGGGAGGCGGGAACACTGAAGCTTTCTTT
V: TRBV7-8; D: NA; size: NA; J: TRBJ2-1; CDR3: CASSLEWVGEGFYSGNEQFF; DNA: TGTGCCAGCAGCTTAGAATGGGTGGGAGAAGGGTTTTATTCCGGCAATGAGCAGTTCTTC
V: TRBV2; D: TRBD1; size: NA; J: TRBJ1-1; CDR3: CASISQGANTEAFF; DNA: TGTGCCAGCATCTCACAGGGGGCGAACACTGAAGCTTTCTTT
V: TRBV19; D: TRBD2; size: NA; J: TRBJ2-1; CDR3: CASSIRLAGSSYNEQFF; DNA: TGTGCCAGTAGTATAAGACTAGCGGGGAGCTCCTACAATGAGCAGTTCTTC
V: TRBV7-6; D: TRBD1; size: NA; J: TRBJ2-7; CDR3: CASSSLYGTGPYEQYF; DNA: TGTGCCAGCAGCTCTTTATATGGGACAGGGCCGTACGAGCAGTACTTC
V: TRBV6-6; D: TRBD1; size: NA; J: TRBJ1-1; CDR3: CASNQGATMNTEAFF; DNA: TGTGCCAGCAATCAGGGGGCGACTATGAACACTGAAGCTTTCTTT
V: TRBV15; D: TRBD1; size: NA; J: TRBJ1-1; CDR3: CATSSDRDTEAFF; DNA: TGTGCCACCAGCAGTGACAGGGATACTGAAGCTTTCTTT
V: TRBV29-1; D: TRBD2; size: NA; J: TRBJ2-1; CDR3: CSVDRLANEQFF; DNA: TGCAGCGTCGACCGACTAGCGAATGAGCAGTTCTTC
V: TRBV7-2; D: NA; size: NA; J: TRBJ2-7; CDR3: CASSHSSSYEQYF; DNA: TGTGCCAGCAGCCACTCAAGCTCCTACGAGCAGTACTTC
V: TRBV4-1; D: NA; size: once; J: TRBJ2-2; CDR3: CASSQGGGSTGELFF; DNA: TGCGCCAGCAGCCAAGGAGGAGGGTCCACCGGGGAGCTGTTTTTT
V: TRBV11-1; D: TRBD1; size: many; J: TRBJ1-6; CDR3: CASSRTGNNSPLHF; DNA: TGTGCCAGCAGCCGGACAGGGAATAATTCACCCCTCCACTTT
V: TRBV6-6; D: NA; size: once; J: TRBJ2-3; CDR3: CASSYGLGSTDTQYF; DNA: TGTGCCAGCAGTTACGGACTGGGAAGCACAGATACGCAGTATTTT
V: TRBV19; D: NA; size: few; J: TRBJ2-1; CDR3: CASSIVGPGEQFF; DNA: TGTGCCAGTAGTATAGTAGGCCCAGGTGAGCAGTTCTTC
V: TRBV28; D: NA; size: once; J: TRBJ1-5; CDR3: CASSFTLRGNQPQHF; DNA: TGTGCCAGCAGTTTCACTCTTAGGGGGAATCAGCCCCAGCATTTT
V: TRBV7-9; D: TRBD1; size: few; J: TRBJ2-7; CDR3: CASSLGRTGRHYEQYF; DNA: TGTGCCAGCAGCTTAGGGAGGACAGGGAGGCACTACGAGCAGTACTTC
V: TRBV10-1; D: TRBD2; size: once; J: TRBJ2-2; CDR3: CASSETSVTGELFF; DNA: TGCGCCAGCAGTGAAACTAGCGTCACCGGGGAGCTGTTTTTT
V: TRBV7-2; D: NA; size: NA; J: TRBJ1-5; CDR3: CASSLVGGRGNQPQHF; DNA: TGTGCCAGCAGCTTAGTTGGAGGCCGGGGCAATCAGCCCCAGCATTTT
V: TRBV11-1; D: NA; size: NA; J: TRBJ2-2; CDR3: CASSLTVNTGELFF; DNA: TGTGCCAGCAGCTTAACAGTTAACACCGGGGAGCTGTTTTTT
V: TRBV10-3; D: NA; size: NA; J: TRBJ2-2; CDR3: CAISELSGATGELFF; DNA: TGTGCCATCAGTGAGTTGAGTGGGGCCACCGGGGAGCTGTTTTTT
V: TRBV28; D: TRBD2; size: NA; J: TRBJ2-7; CDR3: CASSSGLDEQYF; DNA: TGTGCCAGCAGTTCAGGACTAGACGAGCAGTACTTC
V: TRBV9; D: NA; size: NA; J: TRBJ2-1; CDR3: CASSVSSTPGDEQFF; DNA: TGTGCCAGCAGCGTTTCGAGTACCCCAGGCGATGAGCAGTTCTTC
V: TRBV19; D: TRBD2; size: NA; J: TRBJ2-7; CDR3: CASSISGNLYEQYF; DNA: TGTGCCAGTAGTATCAGCGGGAACCTTTACGAGCAGTACTTC
V: TRBV7-3; D: NA; size: NA; J: TRBJ2-1; CDR3: CASSLTPGVVEGLRNEQFF; DNA: TGTGCCAGCAGCTTAACCCCTGGAGTAGTCGAAGGTTTACGGAATGAGCAGTTCTTC
V: TRBV2; D: NA; size: NA; J: TRBJ2-5; CDR3: CASSARGGETQYF; DNA: TGTGCCAGCAGCGCGAGGGGGGGAGAGACCCAGTACTTC
V: TRBV2; D: NA; size: NA; J: TRBJ1-1; CDR3: CASSGRGRETDTEAFF; DNA: TGTGCCAGCAGTGGAAGGGGAAGGGAAACCGACACTGAAGCTTTCTTT
V: TRBV13; D: NA; size: NA; J: TRBJ1-1; CDR3: CASSRGQNTEAFF; DNA: TGTGCCAGCAGCCGTGGACAGAACACTGAAGCTTTCTTT
V: TRBV6-4; D: NA; size: NA; J: TRBJ2-5; CDR3: CASNGRLHYQETQYF; DNA: TGTGCCAGCAATGGGAGGCTACATTACCAAGAGACCCAGTACTTC
V: TRBV28; D: NA; size: NA; J: TRBJ1-5; CDR3: CASSSFYSNQPQHF; DNA: TGTGCCAGCAGTTCCTTCTATAGCAATCAGCCCCAGCATTTT
V: TRBV7-2; D: TRBD1; size: NA; J: TRBJ2-7; CDR3: CASSQGTGRSYEQYF; DNA: TGTGCCAGCAGTCAAGGGACAGGGAGGTCCTACGAGCAGTACTTC
V: TRBV11-1; D: NA; size: NA; J: TRBJ1-2; CDR3: CASSTPTGSPTRGYTF; DNA: TGTGCCAGCAGCACCCCGACGGGAAGCCCGACTAGGGGCTACACCTTC
V: TRBV7-9; D: NA; size: few; J: TRBJ1-4; CDR3: CASSPSLNEKLFF; DNA: TGTGCCAGCAGCCCGAGCCTTAATGAAAAACTGTTTTTT
V: TRBV11-2; D: NA; size: NA; J: TRBJ2-1; CDR3: CASSETGNRREQFF; DNA: TGTGCCAGCAGCGAGACGGGGAACAGACGTGAGCAGTTCTTC
V: TRBV10-3; D: NA; size: NA; J: TRBJ2-7; CDR3: CAISDNSYEQYF; DNA: TGTGCCATCAGTGACAACTCCTACGAGCAGTACTTC
V: TRBV3-1/TRBV3-2; D: NA; size: NA; J: TRBJ2-1; CDR3: CASSHTHPRSLRYNEQFF; DNA: TGTGCCAGCAGCCATACTCACCCCCGGTCACTCCGTTACAATGAGCAGTTCTTC
V: TRBV10-1; D: NA; size: NA; J: TRBJ1-1; CDR3: CASTQDEYTEAFF; DNA: TGCGCCAGCACCCAGGATGAATACACTGAAGCTTTCTTT
V: TRBV11-2; D: TRBD1; size: NA; J: TRBJ2-5; CDR3: CASSRTGQGETQYF; DNA: TGTGCCAGCAGCCGGACAGGGCAAGGCGAGACCCAGTACTTC